This T cell receptor beta chain came from a study of sequential checkpoint blockade in melanoma. The CDR3 length is 15 residues. The junction had 10 bases not matched to a gene; V was cut back by 4 bases and J by 6 bases. Germline V gene sequence: CDR1 SGHDT, CDR2 YYEEEE. Repertoires were generated with immunoSEQ multiplex PCR, while TCRdb's copy carries only in-frame clones and drops some. The profile shows some 10,000 clones, around 84% of them singletons. The sample's treatment: randomized to nivolumab then ipilimumab (arm A) or the reverse (arm B). Sorted cells were live CD3+CD8+, lacking CD19 and CD56, from PBMCs.

The chain recombines TRBV5-6 with TRBJ2-3; TRBD2 agrees at 8 bases. The source material was CD8+ T cells sorted from blood (inferred from file names), sampled from a patient given nivolumab and ipilimumab in sequence. The TCR comes from a human donor with melanoma. The CDR3 region has the DNA TGTGCCAGCAGCCCGGGAGGGTCCTTTTTGGATACGCAGTATTTT. Translated, it gives CASSPGGSFLDTQYF.